This is a list of T cell receptor beta chains from one sample in a study of shared clonotypes between healthy human individuals. Clones were read by immunoSEQ multiplex PCR, and TCRdb kept only the in-frame ones, dropping some. The table records millions of clones, 85% to 95% of them present only once. The sample taken for sequencing was naive CD4+ T cells from PBMCs. These receptors all come from a man aged 18-30 years in good health. Some clones in this sample may be carry-over from other donors' samples. Each CDR3 is given with its conserved first and last residue. Fields, in order: clone size, D gene, V gene, J gene, CDR3 DNA, CDR3 protein. A D gene is named only where the DNA matches it firmly. Rows give clone size only sometimes, using once, few, many, or a class for an expanded clone.

abundance: NA
d_gene: TRBD1
v_gene: TRBV29-1
j_gene: TRBJ1-3
CDR3nt: TGCAGCGTCTTGACAGGGATCCCTGGAAACACCATATATTTT
CDR3aa: CSVLTGIPGNTIYF

abundance: NA
d_gene: NA
v_gene: TRBV5-1
j_gene: TRBJ1-4
CDR3nt: TGCGCCAGCAGCTTGGAACAGGGAGGGTTTAATGAAAAACTGTTTTTT
CDR3aa: CASSLEQGGFNEKLFF

abundance: once
d_gene: NA
v_gene: TRBV6-6
j_gene: TRBJ2-3
CDR3nt: TGTGCCAGCAGTCCGCTCAGCACAGATACGCAGTATTTT
CDR3aa: CASSPLSTDTQYF

abundance: NA
d_gene: NA
v_gene: TRBV5-1
j_gene: TRBJ1-5
CDR3nt: TGCGCCAGCAGCTTGGAACCGACCGACCAGCCCCAGCATTTT
CDR3aa: CASSLEPTDQPQHF

abundance: NA
d_gene: NA
v_gene: TRBV4-1
j_gene: TRBJ1-5
CDR3nt: TGCGCCAGCAGCCACCTTCTGAGGGGGAGGGGCAATCAGCCCCAGCATTTT
CDR3aa: CASSHLLRGRGNQPQHF

abundance: NA
d_gene: NA
v_gene: TRBV5-5
j_gene: TRBJ1-3
CDR3nt: TGTGCCAGCAGCTTCGGGGGAGTCGGTTCCGGAAACACCATATATTTT
CDR3aa: CASSFGGVGSGNTIYF

abundance: NA
d_gene: NA
v_gene: TRBV6-1
j_gene: TRBJ1-2
CDR3nt: TGTGCCAGCAGCGAAGGCGGGGGCGGCGGAGGGTATGGCTACACCTTC
CDR3aa: CASSEGGGGGGYGYTF

abundance: NA
d_gene: TRBD2
v_gene: TRBV9
j_gene: TRBJ2-3
CDR3nt: TGTGCCAGCAGCGTAGGGACTAGCGGAAACACAGATACGCAGTATTTT
CDR3aa: CASSVGTSGNTDTQYF

abundance: NA
d_gene: TRBD2
v_gene: TRBV5-4
j_gene: TRBJ2-5
CDR3nt: TGTGCCAGCAGCCTCGGGACTAGCGGAGAAGAGACCCAGTACTTC
CDR3aa: CASSLGTSGEETQYF

abundance: once
d_gene: TRBD1
v_gene: TRBV29-1
j_gene: TRBJ1-3
CDR3nt: TGCAGCGTGGCGCGTGGACAGGGTTCCGGAAACACCATATATTTT
CDR3aa: CSVARGQGSGNTIYF

abundance: NA
d_gene: NA
v_gene: TRBV6-1
j_gene: TRBJ1-2
CDR3nt: TGTGCCAGCACACCACGAAGGGGTGTCGACTATGGCTACACCTTC
CDR3aa: CASTPRRGVDYGYTF

abundance: once
d_gene: NA
v_gene: TRBV9
j_gene: TRBJ2-5
CDR3nt: TGTGCCAGCAGCGTAGAGTGGGGAAGACAAGAGACCCAGTACTTC
CDR3aa: CASSVEWGRQETQYF

abundance: NA
d_gene: NA
v_gene: TRBV5-1
j_gene: TRBJ1-1
CDR3nt: TGCGCCAGCAGCTCGGACTCCCCAAGGACTGAAGCTTTCTTT
CDR3aa: CASSSDSPRTEAFF

abundance: few
d_gene: NA
v_gene: TRBV6-5
j_gene: TRBJ1-2
CDR3nt: TGTGCCAGCAGTTCGGAGGAATTCTATGGCTACACCTTC
CDR3aa: CASSSEEFYGYTF

abundance: NA
d_gene: NA
v_gene: TRBV5-5
j_gene: TRBJ1-2
CDR3nt: TGTGCCAGCAGCTTAAGTGGACAGTCTAACTATGGCTACACCTTC
CDR3aa: CASSLSGQSNYGYTF

abundance: NA
d_gene: TRBD1
v_gene: TRBV10-3
j_gene: TRBJ2-5
CDR3nt: TGTGCCATCAGTGGCGCCGGGACAGGGCGGGGAGAGACCCAGTACTTC
CDR3aa: CAISGAGTGRGETQYF

abundance: NA
d_gene: NA
v_gene: TRBV5-4
j_gene: TRBJ1-4
CDR3nt: TGTGCCAGCAGCTTGAACGGAGTGGCTGAAAAACTGTTTTTT
CDR3aa: CASSLNGVAEKLFF

abundance: NA
d_gene: TRBD1
v_gene: TRBV28
j_gene: TRBJ2-7
CDR3nt: TGTGCCAGCACCGGGACAGGGTACTACGAGCAGTACTTC
CDR3aa: CASTGTGYYEQYF

abundance: NA
d_gene: TRBD2
v_gene: TRBV28
j_gene: TRBJ2-3
CDR3nt: TGTGCCAGCAGCCCCCGGCGGGGGATAGGGACAGATACGCAGTATTTT
CDR3aa: CASSPRRGIGTDTQYF

abundance: NA
d_gene: NA
v_gene: TRBV19
j_gene: TRBJ2-7
CDR3nt: TGTGCCAGTAGTACTGACAGCTCCTACGAGCAGTACTTC
CDR3aa: CASSTDSSYEQYF

abundance: NA
d_gene: NA
v_gene: TRBV27
j_gene: TRBJ2-3
CDR3nt: TGTGCCAGCAGGCAAGACGTACGGAGCACAGATACGCAGTATTTT
CDR3aa: CASRQDVRSTDTQYF

abundance: NA
d_gene: NA
v_gene: TRBV25-1
j_gene: TRBJ2-1
CDR3nt: TGTGCCAGCAGTTCCCAGGGGGGAAGCTCCTACAATGAGCAGTTCTTC
CDR3aa: CASSSQGGSSYNEQFF

abundance: NA
d_gene: NA
v_gene: TRBV19
j_gene: TRBJ1-2
CDR3nt: TGTGCCAGTAGTATCTCGGGGTACCAAGCTAACTATGGCTACACCTTC
CDR3aa: CASSISGYQANYGYTF

abundance: NA
d_gene: TRBD2
v_gene: TRBV5-1
j_gene: TRBJ2-3
CDR3nt: TGCGCCAGCAAACTAGCGGGCTTAACAGATACGCAGTATTTT
CDR3aa: CASKLAGLTDTQYF

abundance: NA
d_gene: TRBD1
v_gene: TRBV5-1
j_gene: TRBJ2-5
CDR3nt: TGCGCCAGCAACGAACAGGGGGCTGGGGAGACCCAGTACTTC
CDR3aa: CASNEQGAGETQYF

abundance: NA
d_gene: NA
v_gene: TRBV28
j_gene: TRBJ1-5
CDR3nt: TGTGCCAGCACTAATTACGGGGGGGCGGGTCAGCCCCAGCATTTT
CDR3aa: CASTNYGGAGQPQHF

abundance: NA
d_gene: TRBD2
v_gene: TRBV7-3
j_gene: TRBJ2-7
CDR3nt: TGTGCCAGCAGCTTACAACAAGCGGGAGTCAACGAGCAGTACTTC
CDR3aa: CASSLQQAGVNEQYF

abundance: NA
d_gene: TRBD1
v_gene: TRBV18
j_gene: TRBJ2-5
CDR3nt: TGTGCCAGCTCACCACCGACAGGGGGCCAGGAGACCCAGTACTTC
CDR3aa: CASSPPTGGQETQYF

abundance: NA
d_gene: TRBD2
v_gene: TRBV6-5
j_gene: TRBJ2-1
CDR3nt: TGTGCCAGCAGTCGCATAGCGGGAGGCTACAATGAGCAGTTCTTC
CDR3aa: CASSRIAGGYNEQFF

abundance: NA
d_gene: NA
v_gene: TRBV7-3
j_gene: TRBJ2-5
CDR3nt: TGTGCCAGCAGCTTAAACCCCTCGACTGTCTTTGGAGAGACCCAGTACTTC
CDR3aa: CASSLNPSTVFGETQYF

abundance: NA
d_gene: NA
v_gene: TRBV10-3
j_gene: TRBJ2-3
CDR3nt: TGTGCCATCAGTGACTTCGCAAGCACAGATACGCAGTATTTT
CDR3aa: CAISDFASTDTQYF

abundance: NA
d_gene: TRBD1
v_gene: TRBV7-6
j_gene: TRBJ1-1
CDR3nt: TGTGCCAGCAGCTTAGGTGGGACAGGAAACACTGAAGCTTTCTTT
CDR3aa: CASSLGGTGNTEAFF

abundance: once
d_gene: NA
v_gene: TRBV15
j_gene: TRBJ1-2
CDR3nt: TGTGCCACCAGCCCCAGAGAGGCCAGAGGGGATGGCTACACCTTC
CDR3aa: CATSPREARGDGYTF

abundance: NA
d_gene: TRBD2
v_gene: TRBV11-2
j_gene: TRBJ2-3
CDR3nt: TGTGCCAGCAGCCCGACTAGCGGAGGGGGCACAGATACGCAGTATTTT
CDR3aa: CASSPTSGGGTDTQYF

abundance: NA
d_gene: TRBD2
v_gene: TRBV11-2
j_gene: TRBJ2-3
CDR3nt: TGTGCCAGCAGCTTAGCTCCTAGCGGGAGTATAGATACGCAGTATTTT
CDR3aa: CASSLAPSGSIDTQYF

abundance: NA
d_gene: NA
v_gene: TRBV6-1
j_gene: TRBJ2-1
CDR3nt: TGTGCCAGCAGTACCTCCCGGGGTGCTGAGCAGTTCTTC
CDR3aa: CASSTSRGAEQFF

abundance: NA
d_gene: NA
v_gene: TRBV7-9
j_gene: TRBJ2-2
CDR3nt: TGTGCCAGCAGCCCGCGTTCTGAGAACACCGGGGAGCTGTTTTTT
CDR3aa: CASSPRSENTGELFF

abundance: NA
d_gene: TRBD2
v_gene: TRBV7-7
j_gene: TRBJ2-3
CDR3nt: TGTGCCAGCAGCTTAGTGGGAAGCGGGACTTACACAGATACGCAGTATTTT
CDR3aa: CASSLVGSGTYTDTQYF

abundance: NA
d_gene: TRBD1
v_gene: TRBV11-3
j_gene: TRBJ2-3
CDR3nt: TGTGCCAGCAGCGGCCGACAGGGGGATACGCAGTATTTT
CDR3aa: CASSGRQGDTQYF

abundance: NA
d_gene: TRBD2
v_gene: TRBV18
j_gene: TRBJ2-7
CDR3nt: TGTGCCAGCTCAGGTAGACGGGAGGCCCACGAGCAGTACTTC
CDR3aa: CASSGRREAHEQYF

abundance: NA
d_gene: TRBD1
v_gene: TRBV5-1
j_gene: TRBJ1-2
CDR3nt: TGCGCCAGCAGCTTGGCTCCGGACAGGGATATCTATGGCTACACCTTC
CDR3aa: CASSLAPDRDIYGYTF

abundance: once
d_gene: NA
v_gene: TRBV6-5
j_gene: TRBJ1-5
CDR3nt: TGTGCCAGCAGTGGGAATCAGCCCCAGCATTTT
CDR3aa: CASSGNQPQHF

abundance: NA
d_gene: TRBD1
v_gene: TRBV5-4
j_gene: TRBJ2-1
CDR3nt: TGTGCCAGCAGCGAAACCGTGGACAGGGAGAATGAGCAGTTCTTC
CDR3aa: CASSETVDRENEQFF

abundance: NA
d_gene: NA
v_gene: TRBV18
j_gene: TRBJ2-4
CDR3nt: TGTGCCAGCTCACCACCGGGCGGAGGAGCCAAAAACATTCAGTACTTC
CDR3aa: CASSPPGGGAKNIQYF

abundance: NA
d_gene: TRBD1
v_gene: TRBV4-1
j_gene: TRBJ2-7
CDR3nt: TGCGCCAGCAGCCAAGATAGGACAGGGCGCTACGAGCAGTACTTC
CDR3aa: CASSQDRTGRYEQYF

abundance: NA
d_gene: NA
v_gene: TRBV6-1
j_gene: TRBJ2-3
CDR3nt: TGTGCCAGCATGAGACTTCTGAGCACAGATACGCAGTATTTT
CDR3aa: CASMRLLSTDTQYF

abundance: NA
d_gene: NA
v_gene: TRBV5-6
j_gene: TRBJ2-5
CDR3nt: TGTGCCAGCAGCTTTTACCAAGAGACCCAGTACTTC
CDR3aa: CASSFYQETQYF